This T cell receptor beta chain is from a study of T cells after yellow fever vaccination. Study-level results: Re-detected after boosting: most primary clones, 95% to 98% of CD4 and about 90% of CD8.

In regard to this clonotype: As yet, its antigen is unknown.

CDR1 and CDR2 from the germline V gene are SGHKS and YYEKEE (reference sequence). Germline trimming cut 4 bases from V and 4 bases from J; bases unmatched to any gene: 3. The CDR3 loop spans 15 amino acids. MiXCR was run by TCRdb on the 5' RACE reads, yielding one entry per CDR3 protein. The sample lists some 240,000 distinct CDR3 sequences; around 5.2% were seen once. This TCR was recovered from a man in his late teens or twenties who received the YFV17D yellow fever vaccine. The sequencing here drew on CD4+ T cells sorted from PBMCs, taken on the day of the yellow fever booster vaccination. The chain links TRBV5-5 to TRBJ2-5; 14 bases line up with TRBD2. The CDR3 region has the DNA TGTGCCAGCAGCGGACTAGCGGGGGGAGTAGAGACCCAGTACTTC. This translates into CASSGLAGGVETQYF.